Below, 31 T cell receptor beta chains from the same sample are listed, as sequenced in a study of metastatic and nonmetastatic thyroid tumors. Via MiXCR, TCRdb re-called the PCR reads. Here the sample spans some 60,000 clones, 25% to 35% being singletons. Thyroid surgery was preceded by no treatment in any patient. The source material was blood. The receptor source for this set is a female donor with papillary thyroid cancer or a benign thyroid nodule (not recorded which). Some clones in this sample may be carry-over from other donors' samples.

V is TRBV19 and J is TRBJ2-2, with D tentatively TRBD2 (7 bases). The V end was cut by 4 bases, the J end by 5 bases, with 8 bases between. Germline lookup yields CDR1 LNHDA and CDR2 SQIVND (reference sequence). The CDR3 has 13 residues. For the CDR3, the DNA is TGTGCCAGTAGTAAGGGGGGGACCGGGGAGCTGTTTTTT. Its protein is CASSKGGTGELFF.

This clone was picked up many times. This rearrangement joins TRBV7-9 to TRBJ2-5; 7 bases are shared with TRBD1. In germline, CDR1 is SEHNR, CDR2 FQNEAQ (reference sequence). Losses at the gene ends were 5 bases for V and 3 bases for J; bases not matched to a gene: 3. The CDR3 sequence is 13 residues long. In DNA form, the CDR3 reads TGTGCCAGCAGCCTGACAGGGAAAGAGACCCAGTACTTC. This sequence encodes CASSLTGKETQYF.

This clone was seen only a few times. The chain carries TRBV6-1 and TRBJ1-1; tentative D call: TRBD1 (5 bases). The germline V gene has CDR1 MNHNS and CDR2 SASEGT. The CDR3 consists of 13 residues. The ends were cut back, 6 bases at V and 4 bases at J, with 12 bases in the middle. Here the CDR3 reads CASSAPGTTEAFF. In nucleotides, the CDR3 is TGTGCCAGCAGCGCTCCTGGGACCACTGAAGCTTTCTTT.

There are a few counts of this clone. V gene TRBV9 combines with J gene TRBJ2-1; D is undetermined. V was pared by 0 bases and J by 0 bases, with 13 bases between. CDR3 length equals 17 residues. The germline V gene encodes CDR1 SGDLS and CDR2 YYNGEE. The CDR3 bases are TGTGCCAGCAGCGTAGATCCAGGTGCTAGCTCCTACAATGAGCAGTTCTTC. As protein: CASSVDPGASSYNEQFF.

The CDR3 spells CASSQLGLRDSYNEQFF. The CDR3 DNA reads TGCGCCAGCAGCCAACTAGGACTCCGGGACAGCTACAATGAGCAGTTCTTC. The chain is built from TRBV4-3 and TRBJ2-1, with 7 positions matching TRBD1. The trim removed 2 bases at V and 3 bases at J, leaving 10 bases unmatched. Germline CDR1 reads LGHNA; CDR2 reads YSLEER. This CDR3 has 17 residues.

The chain carries TRBV11-2 and TRBJ2-1; D ambiguous. The CDR3 is 14 amino acids. Germline V gene lookup returns CDR1 SGHAT and CDR2 FQNNGV. V gave up 4 bases and J gave up 4 bases, with 11 bases separating them. In DNA form, the CDR3 reads TGTGCCAGCAGCTCCCTTGTGGGATACAATGAGCAGTTCTTC. The encoded protein is CASSSLVGYNEQFF. The full variable domain, its missing parts supplied by reference TRBV11-2 and TRBJ2-1, is EAGVAQSPRYKIIEKRQSVAFWCNPISGHATLYWYQQILGQGPKLLIQFQNNGVVDDSQLPKDRFSAERLKGVDSTLKIQPAKLEDSAVYLCASSSLVGYNEQFFGPGTRLTVL.

This clone was found many times. This rearrangement joins TRBV9 to TRBJ1-4; maybe TRBD1 (5 bases). V shed 0 bases and J shed 1 base, with 10 bases lying between them. The CDR3 spans 16 residues. Germline CDR1 is SGDLS and CDR2 is YYNGEE. In nucleotides, the CDR3 is TGTGCCAGCAGCGTAGGAGGGGTACGAACTAATGAAAAACTGTTTTTT. This translates into CASSVGGVRTNEKLFF.

This clone was found a few times. The V call is TRBV7-9, the J call TRBJ1-4, with TRBD1 identical over 8 bases. This CDR3 is 15 amino acids long. Unmatched junction bases numbered 8, after V lost 3 bases and J lost 8 bases. The V gene's germline CDR1 is SEHNR and CDR2 FQNEAQ (reference sequence). The CDR3 nucleotides are TGTGCCAGCAGCTTGGGAGGGACAGGCTGGGAAAAACTGTTTTTT. Amino acid sequence: CASSLGGTGWEKLFF. Using reference TRBV7-9 and TRBJ1-4 for the parts outside the CDR3, the full variable domain is DTGVSQNPRHKITKRGQNVTFRCDPISEHNRLYWYRQTLGQGPEFLTYFQNEAQLEKSRLLSDRFSAERPKGSFSTLEIQRTEQGDSAMYLCASSLGGTGWEKLFFGSGTQLSVL.

The chain is built from TRBV2 and TRBJ2-1, with D perhaps TRBD2 (5 bases). Per germline, CDR1 SNHLY and CDR2 FYNNEI. This CDR3 has 15 residues. V was clipped by 6 bases and J by 7 bases, with 19 bases between them. The CDR3 DNA follows: TGTGCCAGCAGCCGCCCCAGAGGGCCGAGGAATGAGCAGTTCTTC. It specifies CASSRPRGPRNEQFF. Based on the CDR3 plus reference TRBV2 and TRBJ2-1, the full variable domain is EPEVTQTPSHQVTQMGQEVILRCVPISNHLYFYWYRQILGQKVEFLVSFYNNEISEKSEIFDDQFSVERPDGSNFTLKIRSTKLEDSAMYFCASSRPRGPRNEQFFGPGTRLTVL.

The chain is built from TRBV28 and TRBJ2-3; 11 positions match TRBD2. Germline loops: CDR1 MDHEN, CDR2 SYDVKM. The CDR3 covers 16 residues. The V gene end was trimmed by 6 bases and the J gene end by 3 bases; junction bases not matched to a gene: 8. This chain's CDR3 is CASRKTSGARTDTQYF. CDR3 DNA sequence: TGTGCCAGCAGAAAGACTAGCGGGGCGCGGACAGATACGCAGTATTTT.

This clone was recorded a few times. V and J are TRBV2 and TRBJ2-2; D is possibly TRBD2 (6 bases). CDR3 size: 13 residues. Trimming took off 5 bases at V and 7 bases at J, with 11 bases between the two ends. Germline assignment: CDR1 SNHLY and CDR2 FYNNEI. Here the CDR3 reads CASSPLAIGELFF. CDR3 coding DNA: TGTGCCAGCAGTCCCCTAGCGATCGGGGAGCTGTTTTTT. The variable domain in full, with the rest retrieved from reference TRBV2 and TRBJ2-2, is EPEVTQTPSHQVTQMGQEVILRCVPISNHLYFYWYRQILGQKVEFLVSFYNNEISEKSEIFDDQFSVERPDGSNFTLKIRSTKLEDSAMYFCASSPLAIGELFFGEGSRLTVL.

The chain links TRBV30 to TRBJ1-3, with no clear D. Germline CDR1 is GTSNPN and CDR2 is SVGIG (reference sequence). This CDR3 has 10 amino acids. Trimming took 5 bases from V and 4 from J, leaving 3 bases between them. The CDR3 sequence is CAWGGNTIYF. Here the CDR3 DNA reads TGTGCCTGGGGCGGAAACACCATATATTTT.

The rearrangement uses TRBV6-2 or TRBV6-3 and TRBJ1-6; 8 bases align to TRBD1. The CDR3 runs to 15 residues. V dropped 4 bases and J dropped 9; count of bases not matched to a gene: 8. The germline gives CDR1 MNHEY, CDR2 SVGEGT. The CDR3 bases are TGTGCCAGCAGTTCGACCGGGACAGGAGCTTCACCCCTCCACTTT. Its protein product is CASSSTGTGASPLHF.

The V gene is TRBV11-1, the J gene TRBJ1-2; D is perhaps TRBD1 (6 bases). V gave up 1 base and J gave up 2 bases, with 14 bases separating them. CDR1 and CDR2 from the germline V gene are SGHAT and FQDESV (reference sequence). The CDR3 spans 16 residues. The CDR3 is CASSLVEGVSNYGYTF. Here the CDR3 DNA reads TGTGCCAGCAGCTTAGTGGAGGGGGTAAGCAACTATGGCTACACCTTC. The variable domain in full, with the rest retrieved from reference TRBV11-1 and TRBJ1-2, is EAEVAQSPRYKITEKSQAVAFWCDPISGHATLYWYRQILGQGPELLVQFQDESVVDDSQLPKDRFSAERLKGVDSTLKIQPAELGDSAMYLCASSLVEGVSNYGYTFGSGTRLTVV.

The chain recombines TRBV7-9 with TRBJ1-6; possible D gene TRBD1, 6 bases. The germline V gene encodes CDR1 SEHNR and CDR2 FQNEAQ (reference sequence). The CDR3 is 15 amino acids. V was pared by 1 base and J by 7 bases, with 11 bases between. CDR3 nucleotide sequence: TGTGCCAGCAGCTTAGGGGGGGCCGGGAATTCACCCCTCCACTTT. Amino acids: CASSLGGAGNSPLHF.

This clone has only a few counts. The chain links TRBV19 to TRBJ2-2, with 12 bases fitting TRBD2. The germline CDR1 and CDR2 sequences are LNHDA and SQIVND (reference sequence). This CDR3 comprises 15 residues. The J segment lost 6 bases and the V segment lost 8 bases, leaving 7 bases of the junction unmatched. Written as DNA, the CDR3 is TGTGCCAGTTCCGCGACTAGCGGGAGTCCCGGGGAGCTGTTTTTT. Translation gives CASSATSGSPGELFF.

The rearrangement uses TRBV7-2 and TRBJ1-5; tentatively, D is TRBD1 (5 bases). This CDR3 has 13 amino acids. With 3 bases removed from V and 7 bases from J, the gap between germline ends came to 10 bases. Germline V CDR1 and CDR2: SGHTA, FQGNSA. In DNA form, the CDR3 reads TGTGCCAGCAGCTTGGGACCGTGGCAGCCCCAGCATTTT. Translation gives CASSLGPWQPQHF.

This chain links TRBV4-1 with TRBJ2-1; D unclear. The length of the CDR3 is 12 residues. Trimming shortened V by 0 bases and J by 7 bases, and 4 bases separated the two germline ends. In germline, CDR1 is MGHRA, CDR2 YSYEKL. CDR3 DNA: TGCGCCAGCAGCCAAGAGTCAAATGAGCAGTTCTTC. Protein: CASSQESNEQFF.

The chain combines TRBV7-9 with TRBJ2-2, with D unresolved. The germline CDR1 and CDR2 sequences are SEHNR and FQNEAQ (reference sequence). The CDR3 has 13 residues. V lost 8 bases and J 2 bases, leaving 9 bases between the germline ends. This CDR3 is CASGASNTGELFF. The CDR3, as DNA: TGTGCCAGCGGAGCGTCAAACACCGGGGAGCTGTTTTTT.

This clone was detected ten times or more. The rearrangement joins TRBV12-5 to TRBJ2-1; no firm D call. The germline V gene encodes CDR1 LGHNT and CDR2 FRNRAP. The CDR3 covers 14 residues. Trimming cost V 3 bases and J 12 bases, with 18 bases left between them. The CDR3 DNA is TGTGCTAGTGGTTTTTTAACTGACGGGCGCGGGCAGTTCTTC. This codes for CASGFLTDGRGQFF. The full variable domain, with the rest looked up from reference TRBV12-5 and TRBJ2-1, is DARVTQTPRHKVTEMGQEVTMRCQPILGHNTVFWYRQTMMQGLELLAYFRNRAPLDDSGMPKDRFSAEMPDATLATLKIQPSEPRDSAVYFCASGFLTDGRGQFFGPGTRLTVL.

The V gene is TRBV12-3 or TRBV12-4, the J gene TRBJ1-2; TRBD1 might be the D (6 bases). The V end was cut by 5 bases, the J end by 2 bases, with 15 bases between. This CDR3 region has 15 residues. The CDR3 sequence: CASSPRGGANYGYTF. DNA for the CDR3: TGTGCCAGCAGTCCTCGGGGGGGGGCGAACTATGGCTACACCTTC.

This clone was counted many times. The rearrangement links TRBV11-2 to TRBJ1-5, with unresolved D. Germline values: CDR1 SGHAT, CDR2 FQNNGV. CDR3 length: 13 residues. Trimming took off 0 bases at V and 5 bases at J, with 5 bases between the two ends. CDR3 region: CASSLDWDQPQHF. The CDR3 nucleotides read TGTGCCAGCAGCTTAGATTGGGATCAGCCCCAGCATTTT.

CDR3 coding DNA: TGTGCCAGCAGCCAAGGGGGGCGCCGGGGCTACACCTTC. Translating it yields CASSQGGRRGYTF. The V gene is TRBV3-1, the J gene TRBJ1-2; D is possibly TRBD1 (6 bases). Germline V gene lookup returns CDR1 LGHDT and CDR2 YNNKEL (reference sequence). The CDR3 contains 13 residues. Trimming took off 1 base at V and 8 bases at J, with 11 bases between the two ends. Full variable domain (outside the CDR3, taken from reference TRBV3-1 and TRBJ1-2): DTAVSQTPKYLVTQMGNDKSIKCEQNLGHDTMYWYKQDSKKFLKIMFSYNNKELIINETVPNRFSPKSPDKAHLNLHINSLELGDSAVYFCASSQGGRRGYTFGSGTRLTVV.

The chain recombines TRBV6-1 with TRBJ1-5, with no clear D. CDR3 size: 13 residues. CDR1 and CDR2 from the germline V gene are MNHNS and SASEGT. V lost 3 bases, J lost 6 bases, and 9 bases lay in between. In nucleotides, the CDR3 is TGTGCCAGCAGTGACCGGTGGGTTCAGCCCCAGCATTTT. Amino acid sequence: CASSDRWVQPQHF.

This clone was observed a few times. The genes are TRBV6-1 and TRBJ2-2; D gene ambiguous. Germline V lookup: CDR1 MNHNS, CDR2 SASEGT. With 1 base removed from V and 9 bases from J, the gap between germline ends came to 3 bases. The CDR3 runs 11 residues. The DNA for the CDR3 is TGTGCCAGCAGTGAAGTCTGGGAGCTGTTTTTT. It specifies CASSEVWELFF.

This clone is deemed medium-sized. The chain carries TRBV28 and TRBJ1-2, with D perhaps matching TRBD1 (5 bases). CDR3 length: 15 amino acids. Trimming took off 5 bases at V and 8 bases at J, with 21 bases between the two ends. CDR1 MDHEN and CDR2 SYDVKM come from the germline V gene. The CDR3 loop is CASSPSSWGTDGYTF. Here the CDR3 DNA reads TGTGCCAGCAGTCCGTCAAGCTGGGGGACCGACGGCTACACCTTC.

The rearrangement uses TRBV7-9 and TRBJ1-2; perhaps TRBD1 as D (6 bases). V was shortened by 2 bases and J by 6 bases, with 7 bases between the two germline ends. The germline gives CDR1 SEHNR, CDR2 FQNEAQ (reference sequence). The CDR3 has 12 residues. CDR3: CASSLTGNGYTF. The CDR3 nucleotides read TGTGCCAGCAGCTTAACAGGGAATGGCTACACCTTC.

The genes are TRBV7-9 and TRBJ2-7; 7 bases line up with TRBD1. This CDR3 is built from 14 residues. After removal of 5 bases from V and 2 bases from J, the junction contained 6 bases not matched to a gene. The germline CDR1 and CDR2 sequences are SEHNR and FQNEAQ (reference sequence). The CDR3 DNA reads TGTGCCAGCAGCCAGACGGGACAGACCTACGAGCAGTACTTC. Encoded protein: CASSQTGQTYEQYF.

This clone was seen only a few times. The chain couples TRBV9 to TRBJ1-5, with 7 positions matching TRBD1. V lost 3 bases to trimming and J lost 5 bases; unmatched junction nucleotides: 8. Germline V CDR1 and CDR2: SGDLS, YYNGEE. This CDR3 contains 15 residues. This CDR3 is CASSARDRRYQPQHF. The CDR3 DNA sequence: TGTGCCAGCAGCGCCCGGGACAGACGGTATCAGCCCCAGCATTTT.

The chain combines TRBV28 with TRBJ2-1, with TRBD2 matching over 8 bases. CDR3 size: 16 residues. The germline V gene has CDR1 MDHEN and CDR2 SYDVKM. Germline trimming cut 6 bases from V and 1 base from J; bases unmatched to any gene: 8. CDR3 DNA: TGTGCCAGCAGGAACAAGCGGGAGTTATCCTACAATGAGCAGTTCTTC. It codes for CASRNKRELSYNEQFF.

Only a few counts were recorded for this clone. CDR3 region: CASRDRGLGGYTF. The CDR3 DNA sequence: TGTGCCAGCAGGGACAGGGGGCTTGGTGGCTACACCTTC. V gene TRBV2 combines with J gene TRBJ1-2; 11 positions match TRBD1. V was pared by 6 bases and J by 7 bases, with 4 bases of the junction left unmatched. The CDR3 runs to 13 residues. CDR1 is SNHLY, CDR2 FYNNEI, per germline. Complete variable domain (other parts from reference TRBV2 and TRBJ1-2): EPEVTQTPSHQVTQMGQEVILRCVPISNHLYFYWYRQILGQKVEFLVSFYNNEISEKSEIFDDQFSVERPDGSNFTLKIRSTKLEDSAMYFCASRDRGLGGYTFGSGTRLTVV.